Listed here are 20 T cell receptor beta chains from one sample, sequenced in a study of PD-1 blockade in mismatch repair-deficient tumors (dated by TCRdb to about 2017). The library was produced with the immunoSEQ multiplex PCR assay. TCRdb limited this immuneACCESS table to in-frame rearrangements with V and J called. A share of clones is missing; checked studies link under half to unresolved V genes, and the rest is unexplained. For this sample the table gives about 130,000 clones, of which approximately 91% were detected only once. Of the sample, about 10% is held by the ten largest clones. Source: peripheral blood, taken approximately 72 weeks after starting pembrolizumab. Source of these receptors: an adult with mismatch repair-deficient cancer.

This chain connects TRBV7-9 to TRBJ1-4, with unresolved D. Looked up from germline, CDR1 is SEHNR and CDR2 is FQNEAQ (reference sequence). The CDR3 extends over 16 amino acids. Trimming removed 5 bases at V and 4 bases at J, with 17 bases between. CDR3 amino acids: CASSTSEGRLNEKLFF. The CDR3 region has the DNA TGTGCCAGCAGCACCTCCGAAGGGCGGCTTAATGAAAAACTGTTTTTT.

V usage is TRBV13 and J usage is TRBJ1-2, with D maybe TRBD1 (5 bases). With 1 base removed from V and 4 bases from J, the gap between germline ends came to 7 bases. This CDR3 has 13 amino acids. Germline assignment: CDR1 PRHDT and CDR2 FYEKMQ (reference sequence). CDR3 bases: TGTGCCAGCAGCTTAGTGAGGGGCTATGGCTACACCTTC. As protein: CASSLVRGYGYTF.

This clone appeared a single time. The rearrangement uses TRBV11-2 and TRBJ2-1; D unclear. CDR3 length: 12 residues. Germline-derived CDR1 and CDR2 are SGHAT and FQNNGV. Deletions cut 1 base from V and 7 bases from J, with 5 bases between. CDR3 bases: TGTGCCAGCAGCTTAGTCAGGAATGAGCAGTTCTTC. As protein: CASSLVRNEQFF.

V is TRBV4-2 and J is TRBJ1-5, with a possible D match to TRBD1 (6 bases). Germline CDR1 LGHNA, CDR2 YNFKEQ. Between the trimmed V and J ends, which lost 0 bases and 4 bases, there was a span of 19 bases. This CDR3 is built from 18 residues. DNA for the CDR3: TGTGCCAGCAGCCAAGAGAGGGGGGGCAGTATCGAAAATCAGCCCCAGCATTTT. It is translated as CASSQERGGSIENQPQHF.

The V gene is TRBV9, the J gene TRBJ2-7; 8 bases fit TRBD2. J was trimmed by 3 bases and V by 4 bases; bases with no gene match: 3. Germline CDR1 SGDLS, CDR2 YYNGEE. CDR3 length: 13 residues. Written as DNA, the CDR3 is TGTGCCAGCAGCCTTAGCGGGAACTACGAGCAGTACTTC. It encodes CASSLSGNYEQYF.

The chain combines TRBV2 with TRBJ2-3, with TRBD2 matching 9 bases. J was trimmed by 5 bases and V by 8 bases; bases with no gene match: 8. Looked up from germline, CDR1 is SNHLY and CDR2 is FYNNEI. The CDR3 extends over 14 amino acids. The CDR3 DNA reads TGTGCCAGCGGGCCACTAGCGGGCATAGATACGCAGTATTTT. This sequence encodes CASGPLAGIDTQYF. Looking up the rest from reference TRBV2 and TRBJ2-3 gives the full variable domain: EPEVTQTPSHQVTQMGQEVILRCVPISNHLYFYWYRQILGQKVEFLVSFYNNEISEKSEIFDDQFSVERPDGSNFTLKIRSTKLEDSAMYFCASGPLAGIDTQYFGPGTRLTVL.

The chain employs TRBV6-5 and TRBJ2-7; 7 positions agree with TRBD2. The germline gives CDR1 MNHEY, CDR2 SVGAGI. This CDR3 has 14 residues. The V gene end was trimmed by 0 bases and the J gene end by 3 bases; junction bases not matched to a gene: 2. CDR3 in DNA: TGTGCCAGCAGTTACTCTGGGACTAACTACGAGCAGTACTTC. This sequence encodes CASSYSGTNYEQYF.

V is TRBV4-1 and J is TRBJ2-7; the D gene is possibly TRBD2 (6 bases). Per germline, CDR1 MGHRA and CDR2 YSYEKL. The V and J ends lost 0 bases and 0 bases respectively, with 12 bases between them. The CDR3 consists of 16 residues. The chain's CDR3 is CASSQDDLAASYEQYF. The DNA of the CDR3 is TGCGCCAGCAGCCAAGACGATTTAGCGGCCTCCTACGAGCAGTACTTC.

The V gene is TRBV6-6, the J gene TRBJ1-2; D gene unclear. V was cut by 5 bases and J by 0 bases, with 16 bases left in between. The germline CDR1 and CDR2 sequences are MNHNY and SVGAGI (reference sequence). The CDR3 length is 16 residues. The CDR3 region is CASSSSDGAANYGYTF. In DNA form, the CDR3 reads TGTGCCAGCAGTAGTAGCGACGGAGCAGCTAACTATGGCTACACCTTC.

This rearrangement joins TRBV4-3 to TRBJ2-7, with 9 bases fitting TRBD2. The CDR3 length is 15 residues. V trimming: 1 base; J trimming: 2 bases; junction bases outside the gene matches: 3. Per germline, CDR1 LGHNA and CDR2 YSLEER. The CDR3 DNA follows: TGCGCCAGCAGCCAAGGACTAGCGGAAACCTACGAGCAGTACTTC. It specifies CASSQGLAETYEQYF.

V and J are TRBV9 and TRBJ2-2; 8 nucleotides agree with TRBD1. CDR1 is SGDLS and CDR2 is YYNGEE in the germline V gene. V was clipped by 4 bases and J by 0 bases; unmatched bases: 8. The CDR3 covers 17 residues. Written as DNA, the CDR3 is TGTGCCAGCAGCCTCACCTCGGGACAGGCGAACACCGGGGAGCTGTTTTTT. As protein: CASSLTSGQANTGELFF.

The genes are TRBV19 and TRBJ2-2; TRBD2 matches at 8 bases. The V and J ends lost 2 bases and 5 bases, in that order; junction bases with no gene match: 7. Germline CDR1 and CDR2: LNHDA and SQIVND (reference sequence). The CDR3 runs to 16 residues. The CDR3 is CASSINAGGPTGELFF. The CDR3 nucleotides read TGTGCCAGTAGTATAAATGCGGGAGGCCCGACCGGGGAGCTGTTTTTT.

CDR3: CASSSTGWSYEQYF. CDR3 DNA sequence: TGTGCCAGTAGTTCAACAGGATGGTCCTACGAGCAGTACTTC. V gene TRBV19 combines with J gene TRBJ2-7; TRBD1 might be the D (5 bases). V was trimmed by 5 bases and J by 1 base, leaving 12 bases between them. Germline assignment: CDR1 LNHDA and CDR2 SQIVND (reference sequence). This CDR3 contains 14 residues.

The chain joins TRBV28 to TRBJ2-1, with TRBD2 as a possible D gene (5 bases). CDR3 length equals 15 residues. The germline gives CDR1 MDHEN, CDR2 SYDVKM. Trimming cost V 3 bases and J 5 bases, with 14 bases left between them. The CDR3 DNA reads as TGTGCCAGCAGTTTTATAGCGTCCAGCCACAATGAGCAGTTCTTC. Translation gives CASSFIASSHNEQFF.

In this sample, this clone turned up once. CDR3 coding DNA: TGTGCCAGCAGTGAATGGCCCGGACCAGTCTCTGGGGCCAACGTCCTGACTTTC. Protein sequence: CASSEWPGPVSGANVLTF. The chain has TRBV6-4 and TRBJ2-6; no clear D. Per the germline V gene, CDR1 is MRHNA and CDR2 is SNTAGT. V was pared by 3 bases and J by 0 bases, with 15 bases between. This CDR3 region has 18 residues.

This clone showed up just a few times. The chain is built from TRBV10-3 and TRBJ2-3; TRBD2 matches at 14 bases. Germline V gives CDR1 ENHRY, CDR2 SYGVKD. V lost 4 bases, J lost 4 bases, and 4 bases stayed unmatched. The CDR3 has 16 residues. The CDR3, as DNA: TGTGCCATCAGTGCGGGACTAGCGGGAGCCGCAGATACGCAGTATTTT. Protein: CAISAGLAGAADTQYF.

The J gene is TRBJ1-1, the V gene TRBV27, with D uncertain. The ends were cut back, 2 bases at V and 6 bases at J, with 19 bases in the middle. The CDR3 is 16 residues long. Germline loops: CDR1 MNHEY, CDR2 SMNVEV (reference sequence). The CDR3 loop is CASSLNSGAAEPEAFF. CDR3 bases: TGTGCCAGCAGTTTAAACAGCGGCGCAGCTGAACCTGAAGCTTTCTTT.

The chain has TRBV7-2 and TRBJ1-2, with D unclear. With 0 bases removed from V and 3 bases from J, the gap between germline ends came to 8 bases. The CDR3 totals 14 residues. Germline V gene sequence: CDR1 SGHTA, CDR2 FQGNSA. CDR3 nucleotide sequence: TGTGCCAGCAGCTTAGCGTTGACATACTATGGCTACACCTTC. It yields the protein CASSLALTYYGYTF.

The rearrangement joins TRBV5-1 to TRBJ2-7, with 9 bases fitting TRBD1. The J segment lost 4 bases and the V segment lost 6 bases, leaving 8 bases of the junction unmatched. Germline V CDR1 and CDR2: SGHRS, YFSETQ. The CDR3 runs 14 residues. CDR3 sequence reads: CASTPGQGFYEQYF. The DNA for the CDR3 is TGCGCCAGCACGCCGGGACAGGGTTTTTACGAGCAGTACTTC.

The chain combines TRBV7-9 with TRBJ2-4; 8 bases align to TRBD2. The CDR3 is 16 residues long. CDR1 is SEHNR, CDR2 FQNEAQ, per germline (reference sequence). V lost 6 bases to trimming and J lost 2 bases; unmatched junction nucleotides: 9. In DNA form, the CDR3 reads TGTGCCAGCAGTTTGGGACTAGGGCGGTCCAAAAACATTCAGTACTTC. This sequence encodes CASSLGLGRSKNIQYF. The whole variable domain, filled in from reference TRBV7-9 and TRBJ2-4, reads DTGVSQNPRHKITKRGQNVTFRCDPISEHNRLYWYRQTLGQGPEFLTYFQNEAQLEKSRLLSDRFSAERPKGSFSTLEIQRTEQGDSAMYLCASSLGLGRSKNIQYFGAGTRLSVL.